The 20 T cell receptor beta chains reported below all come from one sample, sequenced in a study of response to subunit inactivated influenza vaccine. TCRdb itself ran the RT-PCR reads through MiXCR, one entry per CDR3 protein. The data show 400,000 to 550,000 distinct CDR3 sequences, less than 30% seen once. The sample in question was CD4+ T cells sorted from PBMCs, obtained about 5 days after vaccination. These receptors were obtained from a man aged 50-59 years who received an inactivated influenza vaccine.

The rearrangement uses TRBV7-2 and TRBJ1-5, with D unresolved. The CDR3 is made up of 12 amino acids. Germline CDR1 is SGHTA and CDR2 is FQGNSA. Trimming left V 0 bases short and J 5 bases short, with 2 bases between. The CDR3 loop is CASSLADQPQHF. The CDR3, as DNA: TGTGCCAGCAGCTTAGCAGATCAGCCCCAGCATTTT. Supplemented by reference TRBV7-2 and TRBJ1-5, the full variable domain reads GAGVSQSPSNKVTEKGKDVELRCDPISGHTALYWYRQSLGQGLEFLIYFQGNSAPDKSGLPSDRFSAERTGGSVSTLTIQRTQQEDSAVYLCASSLADQPQHFGDGTRLSIL.

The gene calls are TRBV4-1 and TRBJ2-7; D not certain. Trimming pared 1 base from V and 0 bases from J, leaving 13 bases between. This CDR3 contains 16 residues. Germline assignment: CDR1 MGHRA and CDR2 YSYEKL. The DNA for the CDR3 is TGCGCCAGCAGCCAAGGGCCAGGTCTTAGCTCCTACGAGCAGTACTTC. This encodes CASSQGPGLSSYEQYF.

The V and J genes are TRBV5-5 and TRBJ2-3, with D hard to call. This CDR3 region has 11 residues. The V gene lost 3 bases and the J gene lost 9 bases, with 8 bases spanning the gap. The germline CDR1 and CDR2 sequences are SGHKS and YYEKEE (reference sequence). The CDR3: CASSSDLTQYF. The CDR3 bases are TGTGCCAGCAGCTCGGACCTCACGCAGTATTTT.

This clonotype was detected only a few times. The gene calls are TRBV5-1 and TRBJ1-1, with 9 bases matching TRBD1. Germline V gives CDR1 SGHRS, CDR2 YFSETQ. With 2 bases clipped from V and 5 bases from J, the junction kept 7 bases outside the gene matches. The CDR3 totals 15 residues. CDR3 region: CASSFTGDRATEAFF. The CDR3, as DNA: TGCGCCAGCAGCTTCACAGGGGACAGGGCTACTGAAGCTTTCTTT.

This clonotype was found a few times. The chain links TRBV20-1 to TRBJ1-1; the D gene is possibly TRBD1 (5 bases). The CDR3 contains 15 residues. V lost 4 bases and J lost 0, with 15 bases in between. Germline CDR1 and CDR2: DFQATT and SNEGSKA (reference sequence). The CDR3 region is CSAKDIRLMNTEAFF. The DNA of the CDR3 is TGCAGTGCTAAGGACATCCGGCTGATGAACACTGAAGCTTTCTTT.

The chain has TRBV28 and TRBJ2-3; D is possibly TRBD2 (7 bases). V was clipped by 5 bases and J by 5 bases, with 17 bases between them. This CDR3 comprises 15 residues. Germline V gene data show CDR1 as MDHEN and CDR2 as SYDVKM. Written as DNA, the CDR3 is TGTGCCAGCAGTGTGACTAGCAGGGGACTAGATACGCAGTATTTT. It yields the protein CASSVTSRGLDTQYF.

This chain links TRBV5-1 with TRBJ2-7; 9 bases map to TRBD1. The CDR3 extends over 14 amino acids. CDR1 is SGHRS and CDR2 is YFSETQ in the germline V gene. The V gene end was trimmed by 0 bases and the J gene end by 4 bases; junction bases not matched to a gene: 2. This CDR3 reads CASSLVTGGYEQYF. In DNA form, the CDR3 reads TGCGCCAGCAGCTTGGTGACAGGGGGGTACGAGCAGTACTTC. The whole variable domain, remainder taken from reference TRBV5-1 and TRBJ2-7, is KAGVTQTPRYLIKTRGQQVTLSCSPISGHRSVSWYQQTPGQGLQFLFEYFSETQRNKGNFPGRFSGRQFSNSRSEMNVSTLELGDSALYLCASSLVTGGYEQYFGPGTRLTVT.

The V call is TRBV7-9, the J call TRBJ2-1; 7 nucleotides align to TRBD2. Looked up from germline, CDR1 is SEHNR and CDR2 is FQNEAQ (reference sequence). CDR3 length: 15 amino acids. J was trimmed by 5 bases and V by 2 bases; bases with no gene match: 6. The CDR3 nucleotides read TGTGCCAGCAGCTTATCAGCGGGACCAAACAATGAGCAGTTCTTC. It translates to CASSLSAGPNNEQFF.

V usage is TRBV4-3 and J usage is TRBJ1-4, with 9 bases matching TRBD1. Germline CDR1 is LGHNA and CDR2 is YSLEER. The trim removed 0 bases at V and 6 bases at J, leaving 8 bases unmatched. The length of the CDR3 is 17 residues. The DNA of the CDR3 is TGCGCCAGCAGCCAAGATCTGCCGGGACAGGGTTATGAAAAACTGTTTTTT. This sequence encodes CASSQDLPGQGYEKLFF.

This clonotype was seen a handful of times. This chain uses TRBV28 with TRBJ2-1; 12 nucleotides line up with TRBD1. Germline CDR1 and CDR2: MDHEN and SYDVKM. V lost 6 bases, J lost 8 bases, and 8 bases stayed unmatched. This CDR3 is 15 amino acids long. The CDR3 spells CASRRMGQGADEQFF. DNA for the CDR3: TGTGCCAGCAGACGTATGGGACAGGGGGCCGATGAGCAGTTCTTC.

The CDR3 bases are TGTGCCAGCAGCTTATCGGGCAGATCTGTCTACGAGCAGTACTTC. It specifies CASSLSGRSVYEQYF. The chain uses TRBV7-2 and TRBJ2-7, with D uncertain. The V gene lost 2 bases and the J gene lost 3 bases, with 14 bases spanning the gap. Germline V gives CDR1 SGHTA, CDR2 FQGNSA. The CDR3 runs to 15 residues.

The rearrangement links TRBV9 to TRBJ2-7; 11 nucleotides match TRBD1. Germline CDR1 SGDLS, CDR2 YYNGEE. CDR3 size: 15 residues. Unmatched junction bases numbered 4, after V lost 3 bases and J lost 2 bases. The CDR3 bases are TGTGCCAGCAGCGAAGGGACAGGGGGTCCCTACGAGCAGTACTTC. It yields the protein CASSEGTGGPYEQYF.

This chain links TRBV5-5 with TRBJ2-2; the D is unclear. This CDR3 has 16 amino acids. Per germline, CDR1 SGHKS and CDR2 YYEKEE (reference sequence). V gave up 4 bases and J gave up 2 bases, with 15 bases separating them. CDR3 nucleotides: TGTGCCAGCAGCCTTTATCCTGGCGGAAACACCGGGGAGCTGTTTTTT. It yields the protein CASSLYPGGNTGELFF.

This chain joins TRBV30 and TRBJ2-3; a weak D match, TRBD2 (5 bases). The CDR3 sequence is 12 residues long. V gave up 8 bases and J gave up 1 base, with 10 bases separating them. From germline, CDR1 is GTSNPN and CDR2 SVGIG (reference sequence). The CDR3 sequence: CAETRGTDTQYF. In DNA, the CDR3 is TGTGCCGAAACTAGGGGCACAGATACGCAGTATTTT.

The CDR3 DNA reads as TGTGCCAGCAAAGCGGGGGGGCGTAATGAGCAGTTCTTC. It yields the protein CASKAGGRNEQFF. V usage is TRBV6-2 or TRBV6-3 and J usage is TRBJ2-1, with TRBD2 identical over 10 bases. Looked up from germline, CDR1 is MNHEY and CDR2 is SVGEGT. The CDR3 length is 13 residues. Trimming cost V 7 bases and J 7 bases; bases outside gene matches: 4.

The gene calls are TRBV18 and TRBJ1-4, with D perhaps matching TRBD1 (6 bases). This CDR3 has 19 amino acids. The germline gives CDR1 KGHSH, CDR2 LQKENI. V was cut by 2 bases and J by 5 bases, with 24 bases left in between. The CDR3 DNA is TGTGCCAGCTCACCAATCGGAGATGGCTACAGGGCGTTGAATGAAAAACTGTTTTTT. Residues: CASSPIGDGYRALNEKLFF.

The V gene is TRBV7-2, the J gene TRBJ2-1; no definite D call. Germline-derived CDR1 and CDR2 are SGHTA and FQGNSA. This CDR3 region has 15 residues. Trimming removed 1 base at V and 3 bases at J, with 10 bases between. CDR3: CASSLGAGLYNEQFF. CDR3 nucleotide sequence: TGTGCCAGCAGCTTAGGGGCCGGGCTCTACAATGAGCAGTTCTTC.

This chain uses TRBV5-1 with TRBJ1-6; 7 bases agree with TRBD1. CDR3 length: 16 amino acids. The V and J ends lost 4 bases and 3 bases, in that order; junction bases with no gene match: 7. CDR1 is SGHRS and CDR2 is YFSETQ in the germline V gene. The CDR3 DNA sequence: TGCGCCAGCAGCCTTCTACAGGGGAACTATAATTCACCCCTCCACTTT. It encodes CASSLLQGNYNSPLHF.

CDR3 region: CASSLAMLGGNEQFF. Here the CDR3 DNA reads TGCGCCAGCAGCTTGGCAATGTTAGGGGGCAATGAGCAGTTCTTC. The rearrangement links TRBV5-1 to TRBJ2-1; tentatively, D is TRBD1 (6 bases). Trimming cost V 0 bases and J 6 bases, with 13 bases left between them. CDR1 and CDR2 (germline): SGHRS, YFSETQ. The CDR3 covers 15 residues.

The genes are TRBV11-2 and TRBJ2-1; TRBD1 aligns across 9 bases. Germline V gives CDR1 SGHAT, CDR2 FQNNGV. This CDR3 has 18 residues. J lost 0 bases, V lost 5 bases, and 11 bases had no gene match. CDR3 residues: CASSPRQGESSSYNEQFF. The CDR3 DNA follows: TGTGCCAGCAGCCCCAGACAGGGGGAATCGAGCTCCTACAATGAGCAGTTCTTC.